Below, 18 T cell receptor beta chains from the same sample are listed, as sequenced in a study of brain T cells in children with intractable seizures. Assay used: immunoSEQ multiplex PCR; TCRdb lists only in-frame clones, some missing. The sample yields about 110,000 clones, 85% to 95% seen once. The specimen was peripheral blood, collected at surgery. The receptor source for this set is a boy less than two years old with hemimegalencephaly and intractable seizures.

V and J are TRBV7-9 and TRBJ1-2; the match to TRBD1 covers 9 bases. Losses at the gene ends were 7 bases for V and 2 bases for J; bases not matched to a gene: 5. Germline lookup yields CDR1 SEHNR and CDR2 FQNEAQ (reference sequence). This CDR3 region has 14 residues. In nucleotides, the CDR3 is TGTGCCAGCACCAGGACAGGGGAAAACTATGGCTACACCTTC. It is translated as CASTRTGENYGYTF.

DNA for the CDR3: TGTGCCAGCAGCCCTGGGACAGGGGACCTAACCCAGTACTTC. Translated: CASSPGTGDLTQYF. The genes are TRBV9 and TRBJ2-5; 10 bases align to TRBD1. From germline, CDR1 is SGDLS and CDR2 YYNGEE. V lost 4 bases, J lost 8 bases, and 8 bases stayed unmatched. This CDR3 has 14 amino acids.

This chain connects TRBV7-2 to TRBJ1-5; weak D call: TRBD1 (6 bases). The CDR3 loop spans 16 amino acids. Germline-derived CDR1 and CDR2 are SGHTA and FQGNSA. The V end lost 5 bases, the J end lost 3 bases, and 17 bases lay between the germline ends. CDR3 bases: TGTGCCAGCAGCCCCCGGGGCAGGGGATACAATCAGCCCCAGCATTTT. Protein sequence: CASSPRGRGYNQPQHF.

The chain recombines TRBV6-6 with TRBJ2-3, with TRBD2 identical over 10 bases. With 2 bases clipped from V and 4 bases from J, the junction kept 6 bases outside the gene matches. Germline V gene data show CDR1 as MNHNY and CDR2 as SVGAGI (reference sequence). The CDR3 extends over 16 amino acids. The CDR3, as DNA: TGTGCCAGCAGTTACCCAAGCGGGAGGGCCCCAGATACGCAGTATTTT. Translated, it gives CASSYPSGRAPDTQYF.

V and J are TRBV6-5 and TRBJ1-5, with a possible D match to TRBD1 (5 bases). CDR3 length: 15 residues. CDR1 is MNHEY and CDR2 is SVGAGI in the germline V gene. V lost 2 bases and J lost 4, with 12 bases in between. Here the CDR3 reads CASSYRDGLNQPQHF. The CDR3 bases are TGTGCCAGCAGTTACAGGGACGGCCTTAATCAGCCCCAGCATTTT.

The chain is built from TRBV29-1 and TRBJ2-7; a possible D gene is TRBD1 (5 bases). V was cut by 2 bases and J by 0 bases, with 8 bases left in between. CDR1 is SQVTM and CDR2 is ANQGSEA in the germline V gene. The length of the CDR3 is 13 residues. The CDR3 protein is CSVEQGSSYEQYF. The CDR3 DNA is TGCAGCGTTGAACAGGGCAGCTCCTACGAGCAGTACTTC.

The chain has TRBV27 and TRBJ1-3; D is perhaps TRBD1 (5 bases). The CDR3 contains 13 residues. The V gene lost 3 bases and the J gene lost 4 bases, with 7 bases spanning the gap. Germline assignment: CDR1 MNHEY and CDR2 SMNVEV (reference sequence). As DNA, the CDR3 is TGTGCCAGCAGTTTGGCAGGGGGAAACACCATATATTTT. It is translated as CASSLAGGNTIYF.

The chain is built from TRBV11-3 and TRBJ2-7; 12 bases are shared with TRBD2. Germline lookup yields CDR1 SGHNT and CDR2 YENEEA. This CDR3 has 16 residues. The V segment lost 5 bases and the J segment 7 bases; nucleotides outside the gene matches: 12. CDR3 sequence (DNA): TGTGCCAGCAGCCCCCCGCTAGCGGGAGGGCTGAGAGAGCAGTACTTC. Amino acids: CASSPPLAGGLREQYF.

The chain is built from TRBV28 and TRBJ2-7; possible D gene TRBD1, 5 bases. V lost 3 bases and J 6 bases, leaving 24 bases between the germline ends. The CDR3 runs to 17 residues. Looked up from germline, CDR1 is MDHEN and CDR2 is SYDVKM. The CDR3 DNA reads TGTGCCAGCAGTTTTTTCCAGACAGTTTCATTAGGCCCCGAGCAGTACTTC. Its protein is CASSFFQTVSLGPEQYF.

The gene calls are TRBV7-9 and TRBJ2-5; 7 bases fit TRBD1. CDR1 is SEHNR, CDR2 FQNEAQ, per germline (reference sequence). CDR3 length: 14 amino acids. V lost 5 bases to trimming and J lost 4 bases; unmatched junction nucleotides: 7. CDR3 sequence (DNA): TGTGCCAGCAGCAGTTCGGCAGGGGGAGAGACCCAGTACTTC. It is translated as CASSSSAGGETQYF.

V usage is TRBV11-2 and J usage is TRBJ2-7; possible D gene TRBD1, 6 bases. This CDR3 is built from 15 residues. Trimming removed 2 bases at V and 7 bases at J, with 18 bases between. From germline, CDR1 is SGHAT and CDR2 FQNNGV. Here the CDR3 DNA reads TGTGCCAGCAGCTTATCTTCAGGGGCAGTGTGGGAGCAGTACTTC. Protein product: CASSLSSGAVWEQYF. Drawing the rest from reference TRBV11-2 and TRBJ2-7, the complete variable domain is EAGVAQSPRYKIIEKRQSVAFWCNPISGHATLYWYQQILGQGPKLLIQFQNNGVVDDSQLPKDRFSAERLKGVDSTLKIQPAKLEDSAVYLCASSLSSGAVWEQYFGPGTRLTVT.

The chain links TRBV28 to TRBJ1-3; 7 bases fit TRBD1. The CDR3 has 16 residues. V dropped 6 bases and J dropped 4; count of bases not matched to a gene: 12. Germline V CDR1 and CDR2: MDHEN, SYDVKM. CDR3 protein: CASSTQGPGPGNTIYF. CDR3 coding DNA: TGTGCCAGCAGCACACAGGGGCCGGGTCCAGGAAACACCATATATTTT. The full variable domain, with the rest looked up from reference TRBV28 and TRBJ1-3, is DVKVTQSSRYLVKRTGEKVFLECVQDMDHENMFWYRQDPGLGLRLIYFSYDVKMKEKGDIPEGYSVSREKKERFSLILESASTNQTSMYLCASSTQGPGPGNTIYFGEGSWLTVV.

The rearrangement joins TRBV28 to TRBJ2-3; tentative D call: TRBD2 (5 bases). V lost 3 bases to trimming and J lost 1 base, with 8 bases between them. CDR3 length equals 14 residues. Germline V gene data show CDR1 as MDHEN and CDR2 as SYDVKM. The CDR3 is CASSFLGGTDTQYF. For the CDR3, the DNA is TGTGCCAGCAGTTTTTTGGGAGGCACAGATACGCAGTATTTT.

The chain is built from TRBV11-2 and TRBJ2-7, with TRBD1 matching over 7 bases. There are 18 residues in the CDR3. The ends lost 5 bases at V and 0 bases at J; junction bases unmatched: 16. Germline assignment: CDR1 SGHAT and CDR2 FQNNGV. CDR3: CASSHYLGGQVSSYEQYF. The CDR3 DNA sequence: TGTGCCAGCAGCCATTATCTTGGAGGACAGGTTAGCTCCTACGAGCAGTACTTC.

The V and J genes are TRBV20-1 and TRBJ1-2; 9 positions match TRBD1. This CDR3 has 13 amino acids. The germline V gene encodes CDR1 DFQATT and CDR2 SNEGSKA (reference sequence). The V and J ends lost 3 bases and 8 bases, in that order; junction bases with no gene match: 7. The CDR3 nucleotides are TGCAGTGCTAGTATACCGGGACAGGGAGGCTACACCTTC. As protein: CSASIPGQGGYTF.

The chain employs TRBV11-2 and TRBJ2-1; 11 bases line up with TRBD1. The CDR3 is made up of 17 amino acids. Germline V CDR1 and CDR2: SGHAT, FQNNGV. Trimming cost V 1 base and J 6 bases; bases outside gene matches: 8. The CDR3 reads CASSLAPGTGGINEQFF. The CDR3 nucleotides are TGTGCCAGCAGCTTAGCGCCCGGGACAGGGGGGATCAATGAGCAGTTCTTC.

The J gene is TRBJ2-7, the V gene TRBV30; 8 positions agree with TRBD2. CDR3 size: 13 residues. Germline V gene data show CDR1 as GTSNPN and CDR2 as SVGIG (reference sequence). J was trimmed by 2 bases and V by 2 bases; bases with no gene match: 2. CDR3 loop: CAWSRGGPYEQYF. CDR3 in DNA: TGTGCCTGGAGTCGGGGGGGCCCCTACGAGCAGTACTTC.

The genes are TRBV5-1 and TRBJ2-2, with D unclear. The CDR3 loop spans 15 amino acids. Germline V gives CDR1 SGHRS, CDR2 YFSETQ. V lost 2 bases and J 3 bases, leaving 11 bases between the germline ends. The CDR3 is CASSFGPADTGELFF. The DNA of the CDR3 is TGCGCCAGCAGCTTTGGTCCGGCTGACACCGGGGAGCTGTTTTTT. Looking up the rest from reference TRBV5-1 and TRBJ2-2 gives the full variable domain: KAGVTQTPRYLIKTRGQQVTLSCSPISGHRSVSWYQQTPGQGLQFLFEYFSETQRNKGNFPGRFSGRQFSNSRSEMNVSTLELGDSALYLCASSFGPADTGELFFGEGSRLTVL.